This T cell receptor beta chain is from a study of shared clonotypes between healthy human individuals. On this clone: The junction does not match germline at one end; this may be a read error.

The repertoire was sequenced with immunoSEQ multiplex PCR; TCRdb's copy has only in-frame clones and lacks some. This table holds 2 million to 3 million clones, approximately 94% found once. Specimen: naive CD4+ T cells sorted from blood. As for subset: CD45RA+ positively selected. The TCR sequence derives from a man between 18 and 35 years old in good health.

The CDR3 reads CASSPDAGQGSF. CDR3 nucleotide sequence: TGTGCCAGCTCACCTGATGCAGGACAGGGAAGTTTC. The rearrangement links TRBV18 to TRBJ2-7; TRBD1 agrees at 8 bases. CDR1 is KGHSH, CDR2 LQKENI, per germline. This CDR3 region has 12 residues.